One TCR beta chain is described in this entry. Its antigen is as yet unknown. A second PCR, run for about 7 to 12 cycles, used a sample-barcoded 5' primer plus a J-beta primer mix. Using its own MiXCR run on the 5' RACE reads, TCRdb lists one record per CDR3 protein. Of roughly 1.9 million distinct CDR3 sequences listed, around 40% were seen once; the top ten hold approximately 22%. This sample was included in a study of blood T cells in healthy people across ages. Study results and limitations: Older individuals had lower TCR beta diversity per million T cells (the decline was roughly linear).

Sample: blood. This TCR was recovered from a human donor in good health.

The CDR3 protein is CASSLAGASGGSSGANVLTF. In DNA, the CDR3 is TGCGCCAGCAGCTTGGCCGGGGCTAGCGGGGGAAGCTCTGGGGCCAACGTCCTGACTTTC. V usage is TRBV5-1 and J usage is TRBJ2-6; TRBD2 matches at 10 bases. The CDR3 length is 20 residues. Germline V lookup: CDR1 SGHRS, CDR2 YFSETQ. Trimming removed 0 bases from V and 0 bases from J; junction bases left unmatched: 9.